This T cell receptor (beta chain) was recovered during a study of CD8 T cells in Susac syndrome. This clonotype was detected only once. In germline, CDR1 is SGHNT, CDR2 YYREEE (reference sequence). V gave up 0 bases and J gave up 2 bases, with 15 bases separating them. The CDR3 spans 16 residues. With random hexamers, reverse transcription was performed on roughly 0.5 to 1 ug of RNA. TCRdb passed the immunoSEQ multiplex PCR reads through MiXCR, listing each CDR3 protein once. The profile covers some 300,000 distinct CDR3 sequences, with roughly 85% appearing a single time and roughly 0.21% taken by the ten largest.

This TCR came from a human donor with multiple sclerosis. The rearrangement uses TRBV5-4 and TRBJ2-7; D not resolved. Input material: CD8+ T cells from PBMCs. CDR3 in amino acids: CASSLGTEYLTYEQYF. CDR3 DNA sequence: TGTGCCAGCAGCTTGGGCACAGAATACCTAACCTACGAGCAGTACTTC. Full variable domain (outside the CDR3, taken from reference TRBV5-4 and TRBJ2-7): ETGVTQSPTHLIKTRGQQVTLRCSSQSGHNTVSWYQQALGQGPQFIFQYYREEENGRGNFPPRFSGLQFPNYSSELNVNALELDDSALYLCASSLGTEYLTYEQYFGPGTRLTVT.